The source of this T cell receptor beta chain is a study of blood T cell repertoires in COVID-19. On the study more broadly: COVID-19 samples collected from the United States, Italy and Spain covered acute and convalescent phases. T cells, B-cell-depleted T cells, or PBMCs provided the cDNA or gDNA that served as material.

Germline CDR1 is ENHRY and CDR2 is SYGVKD. Trimming shortened V by 0 bases and J by 7 bases, and 10 bases separated the two germline ends. The CDR3 sequence is 14 residues long. How the authors handled the data: Estimated nucleated cell counts came from reference gene primer amplification. Assay used: immunoSEQ multiplex PCR; TCRdb lists only in-frame clones, some missing. V and J calls and clone size follow that table, whereas D and trimming were derived from the DNA. The table records 240,000 or so clones, around 86% of them present only once. Material for sequencing was peripheral blood. The chain combines TRBV10-3 with TRBJ1-3, with D maybe TRBD1 (5 bases). This TCR was recovered from an elderly man with acute or convalescent COVID-19. CDR3 region: CAISESAGGNTIYF. CDR3 coding DNA: TGTGCCATCAGTGAGTCGGCCGGGGGGAACACCATATATTTT.